The next 23 T cell receptor beta chains were all read from a single sample in a study of blood T cell repertoires in COVID-19. Sequencing was performed with immunoSEQ multiplex PCR; in TCRdb, only in-frame clones are kept and a portion is missing. Among 160,000 or so clones, 85% to 90% were seen once, and the ten largest hold 15%. The sample comprised peripheral blood. Receptors originate from a middle-aged woman with acute or convalescent COVID-19.

The chain joins TRBV29-1 to TRBJ2-2; D may be TRBD2 (8 bases). The CDR3 loop spans 15 amino acids. Trimming left V 4 bases short and J 1 base short, with 13 bases between. Germline CDR1 SQVTM, CDR2 ANQGSEA. The CDR3: CSVGQGLGNTGELFF. In DNA, the CDR3 is TGCAGCGTTGGACAGGGACTAGGGAACACCGGGGAGCTGTTTTTT.

This sequence joins TRBV30 and TRBJ1-5; maybe TRBD1 (5 bases). From germline, CDR1 is GTSNPN and CDR2 SVGIG (reference sequence). The CDR3 sequence is 13 residues long. V was shortened by 5 bases and J by 3 bases, with 11 bases between the two germline ends. DNA of the CDR3: TGTGCCTGGGGGACGGGAAACAATCAGCCCCAGCATTTT. Translation: CAWGTGNNQPQHF.

The chain is built from TRBV19 and TRBJ2-2, with D perhaps matching TRBD2 (5 bases). V gave up 5 bases and J gave up 1 base, with 14 bases separating them. Germline V CDR1 and CDR2: LNHDA, SQIVND (reference sequence). The CDR3 length is 16 residues. The CDR3 loop is CASSLRTGKNTGELFF. CDR3 bases: TGTGCCAGTAGTCTTCGGACTGGAAAGAACACCGGGGAGCTGTTTTTT.

This chain connects TRBV28 to TRBJ1-6; tentative D call: TRBD1 (5 bases). Trimming took 7 bases from V and 1 from J, leaving 11 bases between them. The germline CDR1 and CDR2 sequences are MDHEN and SYDVKM. The CDR3 contains 15 residues. Here the CDR3 DNA reads TGTGCCAGCAAGCCGGAGGGGTCCTATAATTCACCCCTCCACTTT. Translated, it gives CASKPEGSYNSPLHF. Full variable domain (remainder filled in from reference TRBV28 and TRBJ1-6): DVKVTQSSRYLVKRTGEKVFLECVQDMDHENMFWYRQDPGLGLRLIYFSYDVKMKEKGDIPEGYSVSREKKERFSLILESASTNQTSMYLCASKPEGSYNSPLHFGNGTRLTVT.

The J gene is TRBJ1-5, the V gene TRBV19, with a tentative D call TRBD1 (5 bases). This CDR3 is built from 13 residues. Germline CDR1 LNHDA, CDR2 SQIVND (reference sequence). The V and J ends lost 5 bases and 4 bases respectively, with 9 bases between them. The CDR3 DNA sequence: TGTGCCAGTAGTCTACAGGAAAATCAGCCCCAGCATTTT. This translates into CASSLQENQPQHF.

The rearrangement uses TRBV5-1 and TRBJ2-7; 8 bases are shared with TRBD1. Germline assignment: CDR1 SGHRS and CDR2 YFSETQ. Germline trimming cut 3 bases from V and 1 base from J; bases unmatched to any gene: 6. The CDR3 consists of 15 residues. This CDR3 reads CASSWWTGPSYEQYF. In DNA, the CDR3 is TGCGCCAGCAGCTGGTGGACAGGGCCATCCTACGAGCAGTACTTC.

The rearrangement joins TRBV15 to TRBJ1-2; the match to TRBD1 covers 12 bases. Germline CDR1 and CDR2: LNHNV and YYDKDF (reference sequence). The CDR3 spans 18 residues. V lost 1 base and J lost 2; bases outside the gene matches: 8. CDR3 sequence (DNA): TGTGCCACCAGCAGAGGGGACAGGGGGCTATACACGAACTATGGCTACACCTTC. It specifies CATSRGDRGLYTNYGYTF.

The chain combines TRBV30 with TRBJ1-2; TRBD1 aligns across 8 bases. V was clipped by 4 bases and J by 5 bases; unmatched bases: 9. CDR1 is GTSNPN and CDR2 is SVGIG in the germline V gene (reference sequence). The CDR3 loop spans 14 amino acids. CDR3 protein: CAWTPPGGTYGYTF. The CDR3 DNA reads as TGTGCCTGGACTCCGCCAGGGGGCACTTATGGCTACACCTTC.

The gene calls are TRBV5-1 and TRBJ2-1; possibly TRBD1 for D (6 bases). The V end lost 5 bases, the J end lost 4 bases, and 10 bases lay between the germline ends. CDR3 size: 13 residues. Germline CDR1 SGHRS, CDR2 YFSETQ. The CDR3 coding sequence is TGCGCCAGCAGTATACAGGGATACAATGAGCAGTTCTTC. Protein sequence: CASSIQGYNEQFF.

This rearrangement joins TRBV3-1 (or the pseudogene TRBV3-2) to TRBJ1-2, with D possibly matching TRBD1 (5 bases). The germline V gene encodes CDR1 LGHDT and CDR2 YNNKEL (reference sequence). The length of the CDR3 is 15 residues. V gave up 4 bases and J gave up 7 bases, with 19 bases separating them. The CDR3 loop is CASSPRGGASSGYTF. The CDR3 bases are TGTGCCAGCAGCCCCCGAGGAGGGGCCTCAAGTGGCTACACCTTC.

This clone was observed a single time. This chain uses TRBV11-1 with TRBJ1-4, with D tentatively TRBD1 (6 bases). This CDR3 is built from 14 residues. The V gene's germline CDR1 is SGHAT and CDR2 FQDESV (reference sequence). Trimming shortened V by 3 bases and J by 4 bases, and 9 bases separated the two germline ends. The CDR3, as DNA: TGTGCCAGCAGCTTGACAGGAAATAATGAAAAACTGTTTTTT. This translates into CASSLTGNNEKLFF.

The chain employs TRBV10-1 and TRBJ2-3, with no clear D. Germline V lookup: CDR1 WNHNN, CDR2 SYGVQD (reference sequence). The germline V and J ends were trimmed by 2 bases and 4 bases, with 4 bases remaining between them. The CDR3 spans 12 residues. As DNA, the CDR3 is TGCGCCAGCAGTGAGGACTCAGATACGCAGTATTTT. Residues: CASSEDSDTQYF.

The chain uses TRBV24-1 and TRBJ1-1, with 11 bases aligning to TRBD1. The CDR3 has 15 amino acids. CDR1 is KGHDR and CDR2 is SFDVKD in the germline V gene. The junction had 4 bases not matched to a gene; V was cut back by 4 bases and J by 4 bases. DNA of the CDR3: TGTGCCACCAGTGAATCCGGGACAGGGGGCACTGAAGCTTTCTTT. It translates to CATSESGTGGTEAFF.

DNA for the CDR3: TGTGCCAGCAGCCAACTGACAGCTAACTCTTATGGCTACACCTTC. It yields the protein CASSQLTANSYGYTF. V gene TRBV14 combines with J gene TRBJ1-2, with D possibly matching TRBD1 (5 bases). V dropped 2 bases and J dropped 5 bases, with 15 bases sitting between them. The CDR3 consists of 15 residues. Per the germline V gene, CDR1 is SGHDN and CDR2 is FVKESK.

This clone was counted a single time. In DNA, the CDR3 is TGTGCCAGCAGCCAAGATCTGAGATCTCAGCAGTTCTTC. Its translation is CASSQDLRSQQFF. This chain links TRBV3-1 (or the pseudogene TRBV3-2) with TRBJ2-1; D remains ambiguous. Germline V gene data show CDR1 as LGHDT and CDR2 as YNNKEL (reference sequence). CDR3 length: 13 amino acids. The V end was cut by 0 bases, the J end by 11 bases, with 11 bases between.

The chain carries TRBV24-1 and TRBJ2-5; 12 nucleotides agree with TRBD2. Germline loops: CDR1 KGHDR, CDR2 SFDVKD. CDR3 length: 16 amino acids. V lost 4 bases to trimming and J lost 1 base; unmatched junction nucleotides: 3. The CDR3, as DNA: TGTGCCACCAGTGACACGGGACTAGCGGGCCAAGAGACCCAGTACTTC. Its protein is CATSDTGLAGQETQYF.

V and J are TRBV12-5 and TRBJ1-3; D uncertain. This CDR3 region has 14 residues. The V end was cut by 7 bases, the J end by 0 bases, with 10 bases between. Germline V gene lookup returns CDR1 LGHNT and CDR2 FRNRAP. The DNA for the CDR3 is TGTGCTAGTGCGGGGTTTGCCTCTGGAAACACCATATATTTT. This sequence encodes CASAGFASGNTIYF.

This clone was counted once. This sequence joins TRBV28 and TRBJ2-3, with D perhaps matching TRBD2 (6 bases). The germline gives CDR1 MDHEN, CDR2 SYDVKM. This CDR3 is 14 amino acids long. Trimming pared 6 bases from V and 3 bases from J, leaving 13 bases between. DNA for the CDR3: TGTGCCAGCAGGGGACTTGGTAGGACAGATACGCAGTATTTT. Protein product: CASRGLGRTDTQYF.

The genes are TRBV28 and TRBJ1-3; D might be TRBD1 (5 bases). The CDR3 runs 14 residues. Trimming took off 7 bases at V and 0 bases at J, with 10 bases between the two ends. Looked up from germline, CDR1 is MDHEN and CDR2 is SYDVKM. CDR3 nucleotides: TGTGCCAGCACCAGGGCTCTCTCTGGAAACACCATATATTTT. This gives the protein CASTRALSGNTIYF.

This chain uses TRBV18 with TRBJ2-1; the match to TRBD2 covers 12 bases. The germline CDR1 and CDR2 sequences are KGHSH and LQKENI. The CDR3 is 18 residues long. V dropped 3 bases and J dropped 0; count of bases not matched to a gene: 6. CDR3 region: CASSPLLAGGSSYNEQFF. CDR3 nucleotide sequence: TGTGCCAGCTCACCGCTTCTAGCGGGAGGGAGCTCCTACAATGAGCAGTTCTTC.

The V call is TRBV4-2, the J call TRBJ1-6; D is unresolved. From germline, CDR1 is LGHNA and CDR2 YNFKEQ. Trimming took 4 bases from V and 6 from J, leaving 16 bases between them. The length of the CDR3 is 16 residues. The CDR3 bases are TGTGCCAGCAGCCGAGAAGAAAGGCCTAGTAATTCACCCCTCCACTTT. Residues: CASSREERPSNSPLHF.

The chain employs TRBV5-8 and TRBJ1-5; D is undetermined. Germline V gene lookup returns CDR1 SGHTS and CDR2 YDEGEE. The CDR3 has 12 residues. Trimming removed 0 bases from V and 11 bases from J, with 9 bases in between. CDR3 DNA: TGTGCCAGCAGCTTGGGGACTTTGGCCCAGCATTTT. This sequence encodes CASSLGTLAQHF.

The chain couples TRBV10-3 to TRBJ2-2; TRBD2 matches at 11 bases. Looked up from germline, CDR1 is ENHRY and CDR2 is SYGVKD. The V and J ends lost 6 bases and 0 bases, in that order; junction bases with no gene match: 9. The CDR3 consists of 18 residues. CDR3 in DNA: TGTGCCATCAGGACCTCACTAGCGGGGGCCGCGAACACCGGGGAGCTGTTTTTT. As protein: CAIRTSLAGAANTGELFF.